A selection of T cell receptor beta chains follows, all from one sample in a study of blood T cell repertoires in COVID-19. TCRdb's table, derived via immunoSEQ multiplex PCR, lists solely in-frame clones and lacks some. The data show around 94,000 clones, 80% to 95% seen once. What was sequenced was peripheral blood. The source is a man aged 18-30 years with acute or convalescent COVID-19. Each CDR3 is given with its conserved first and last residue. A D gene is named only where the DNA matches it firmly. Rows may omit the clone size; those that give it use once, few, many or a size class.

D: TRBD2
size: -
V: TRBV7-2
J: TRBJ2-4
CDR3: CASSATSGGRVLAKNIQYF
DNA: TGTGCCAGCAGCGCGACTAGCGGGGGGCGGGTTTTAGCCAAAAACATTCAGTACTTC

D: -
size: -
V: TRBV11-3
J: TRBJ2-5
CDR3: CASSLRGLETQYF
DNA: TGTGCCAGCAGCTTAAGAGGGTTGGAGACCCAGTACTTC

D: TRBD1
size: -
V: TRBV11-2
J: TRBJ2-7
CDR3: CASSTWTGGSEEQYF
DNA: TGTGCCAGCAGCACCTGGACAGGGGGAAGCGAAGAGCAGTACTTC

D: TRBD1
size: -
V: TRBV6-5
J: TRBJ1-2
CDR3: CASLGGQGTLYGYTF
DNA: TGTGCCAGCCTCGGTGGACAGGGGACCCTTTATGGCTACACCTTC

D: -
size: -
V: TRBV6-5
J: TRBJ1-4
CDR3: CASTRILTNEKLFF
DNA: TGTGCCAGCACCAGGATTCTCACTAATGAAAAACTGTTTTTT

D: TRBD1
size: -
V: TRBV4-2
J: TRBJ2-1
CDR3: CASGERGQYNEQFF
DNA: TGTGCCAGCGGGGAGAGGGGGCAATACAATGAGCAGTTCTTC

D: TRBD1
size: -
V: TRBV6-1
J: TRBJ2-3
CDR3: CASSEGTGGADTQYF
DNA: TGTGCCAGCAGTGAAGGGACAGGGGGCGCAGATACGCAGTATTTT

D: -
size: -
V: TRBV18
J: TRBJ2-3
CDR3: CASSPKRDTDTQYF
DNA: TGTGCCAGCTCACCGAAGAGGGACACAGATACGCAGTATTTT

D: TRBD1
size: -
V: TRBV11-3
J: TRBJ2-2
CDR3: CASSLGWGQQNTGELFF
DNA: TGTGCCAGCAGCTTAGGCTGGGGACAGCAGAACACCGGGGAGCTGTTTTTT

D: TRBD1
size: -
V: TRBV6-1
J: TRBJ2-7
CDR3: CASSEWLGQGSNEQYF
DNA: TGTGCCAGCAGTGAATGGCTCGGACAGGGCTCTAACGAGCAGTACTTC

D: -
size: -
V: TRBV6-4
J: TRBJ2-1
CDR3: CASSDSSGSYNGQFF
DNA: TGTGCCAGCAGTGACTCTAGCGGCTCCTACAATGGGCAGTTCTTC

D: TRBD2
size: -
V: TRBV6-2/TRBV6-3
J: TRBJ2-3
CDR3: CASSWTSGGLMTDTQYF
DNA: TGTGCCAGCAGTTGGACTAGCGGGGGACTCATGACAGATACGCAGTATTTT

D: -
size: -
V: TRBV18
J: TRBJ1-1
CDR3: CASSPKSGKTTEAFF
DNA: TGTGCCAGCTCACCAAAGTCAGGGAAGACCACTGAAGCTTTCTTT

D: TRBD1
size: -
V: TRBV6-5
J: TRBJ1-4
CDR3: CASSQGQPEKLFF
DNA: TGTGCCAGCAGCCAGGGACAGCCTGAAAAACTGTTTTTT

D: -
size: -
V: TRBV5-4
J: TRBJ1-1
CDR3: CASSLGDTEAFF
DNA: TGTGCCAGCAGCTTAGGAGACACTGAAGCTTTCTTT

D: TRBD1
size: -
V: TRBV6-1
J: TRBJ1-1
CDR3: CASSERQGSNTEAFF
DNA: TGTGCCAGCAGTGAAAGACAGGGATCGAACACTGAAGCTTTCTTT

D: TRBD2
size: -
V: TRBV10-2
J: TRBJ2-7
CDR3: CASSGSGTSGHEQYF
DNA: TGCGCCAGCAGTGGGTCCGGGACTAGCGGCCACGAGCAGTACTTC

D: TRBD1
size: -
V: TRBV7-8
J: TRBJ1-2
CDR3: CASSLWIQGGGYTF
DNA: TGTGCCAGCAGCTTATGGATACAGGGGGGTGGCTACACCTTC

D: TRBD1
size: once
V: TRBV19
J: TRBJ1-4
CDR3: CASTGGDRWSEKLFF
DNA: TGTGCCAGTACCGGGGGGGACAGATGGAGTGAAAAACTGTTTTTT

D: -
size: -
V: TRBV6-5
J: TRBJ1-2
CDR3: CASGNGVNYGYTF
DNA: TGTGCCAGCGGTAACGGGGTAAACTATGGCTACACCTTC

D: TRBD1
size: -
V: TRBV2
J: TRBJ1-4
CDR3: CASSKQGFGEKLFF
DNA: TGTGCCAGCAGTAAACAGGGGTTCGGAGAAAAACTGTTTTTT

D: -
size: -
V: TRBV5-1
J: TRBJ1-1
CDR3: CASSLLPPNTEAFF
DNA: TGCGCCAGCAGCTTGCTTCCCCCGAACACTGAAGCTTTCTTT

D: -
size: -
V: TRBV5-3
J: TRBJ2-1
CDR3: CARTSGLGDTSYNEQFF
DNA: TGTGCCAGGACCTCGGGGCTGGGGGACACCTCCTACAATGAGCAGTTCTTC

D: TRBD2
size: -
V: TRBV30
J: TRBJ2-5
CDR3: CAWEEGSGGRGETQYF
DNA: TGTGCCTGGGAAGAGGGTAGCGGGGGCCGGGGAGAGACCCAGTACTTC

D: -
size: -
V: TRBV6-5
J: TRBJ1-5
CDR3: CASTAGVISNQPQHF
DNA: TGTGCCAGCACGGCAGGGGTTATAAGCAATCAGCCCCAGCATTTT

D: -
size: -
V: TRBV13
J: TRBJ1-1
CDR3: CASSLVQGRDTEAFF
DNA: TGTGCCAGCAGCTTAGTACAGGGAAGGGATACTGAAGCTTTCTTT

D: TRBD2
size: -
V: TRBV19
J: TRBJ2-1
CDR3: CASSTRTSVGNEQFF
DNA: TGTGCCAGTAGTACCCGGACTAGCGTAGGCAATGAGCAGTTCTTC

D: -
size: -
V: TRBV5-1
J: TRBJ1-2
CDR3: CASSLDPQNGYTF
DNA: TGCGCCAGCAGCTTGGATCCCCAAAATGGCTACACCTTC

D: -
size: -
V: TRBV3-1/TRBV3-2
J: TRBJ1-1
CDR3: CASSQETGLAFF
DNA: TGTGCCAGCAGCCAGGAGACAGGTTTGGCTTTCTTT

D: -
size: once
V: TRBV5-1
J: TRBJ1-2
CDR3: CASSSPNRGYGYTF
DNA: TGCGCCAGCAGCTCCCCAAACCGGGGCTATGGCTACACCTTC

D: -
size: few
V: TRBV4-1
J: TRBJ1-1
CDR3: CASSQAYRGRTEAFF
DNA: TGCGCCAGCAGCCAGGCTTATCGGGGGAGGACTGAAGCTTTCTTT

D: TRBD1
size: few
V: TRBV11-2
J: TRBJ2-7
CDR3: CASSLSSGGSYEQYF
DNA: TGTGCCAGCAGCTTATCGTCAGGGGGTTCATACGAGCAGTACTTC

D: TRBD2
size: -
V: TRBV5-8
J: TRBJ2-3
CDR3: CASSEGLAGGSTSTDTQYF
DNA: TGTGCCAGCAGCGAGGGACTAGCGGGGGGGTCTACTAGCACAGATACGCAGTATTTT

D: -
size: once
V: TRBV11-2
J: TRBJ2-1
CDR3: CASSLAGGINEQFF
DNA: TGTGCCAGCAGCTTAGCGGGGGGCATCAATGAGCAGTTCTTC

D: -
size: -
V: TRBV7-6
J: TRBJ1-1
CDR3: CASRLGDGANTEAFF
DNA: TGTGCCAGCAGACTCGGTGATGGGGCAAACACTGAAGCTTTCTTT

D: -
size: -
V: TRBV15
J: TRBJ2-2
CDR3: CATSRPGGGNTGELFF
DNA: TGTGCCACCAGCAGGCCGGGGGGCGGGAACACCGGGGAGCTGTTTTTT

D: TRBD1
size: -
V: TRBV4-1
J: TRBJ1-4
CDR3: CASRLGAGGNEKLFF
DNA: TGCGCCAGCCGCCTGGGGGCAGGGGGGAATGAAAAACTGTTTTTT

D: -
size: -
V: TRBV4-1
J: TRBJ1-2
CDR3: CASSQATGTNYGYTF
DNA: TGCGCCAGCAGCCAAGCGACAGGAACTAACTATGGCTACACCTTC

D: -
size: -
V: TRBV24-1
J: TRBJ2-1
CDR3: CATSDLKGLLDEQFF
DNA: TGTGCCACCAGTGATTTAAAGGGACTCCTTGATGAGCAGTTCTTC

D: TRBD1
size: -
V: TRBV19
J: TRBJ1-1
CDR3: CASRQGPTEAFF
DNA: TGTGCCAGTAGACAGGGGCCCACTGAAGCTTTCTTT

D: TRBD2
size: -
V: TRBV11-2
J: TRBJ2-2
CDR3: CASSLLAGGINTGELFF
DNA: TGTGCCAGCAGCTTACTAGCGGGGGGGATTAACACCGGGGAGCTGTTTTTT

D: TRBD2
size: -
V: TRBV5-5
J: TRBJ2-7
CDR3: CASSLAGGLSYEQYF
DNA: TGTGCCAGCAGTTTAGCGGGGGGCCTCTCCTACGAGCAGTACTTC

D: -
size: -
V: TRBV10-3
J: TRBJ2-2
CDR3: CAVCESAPLNTGELFF
DNA: TGTGCCGTGTGTGAGAGTGCACCACTGAACACCGGGGAGCTGTTTTTT